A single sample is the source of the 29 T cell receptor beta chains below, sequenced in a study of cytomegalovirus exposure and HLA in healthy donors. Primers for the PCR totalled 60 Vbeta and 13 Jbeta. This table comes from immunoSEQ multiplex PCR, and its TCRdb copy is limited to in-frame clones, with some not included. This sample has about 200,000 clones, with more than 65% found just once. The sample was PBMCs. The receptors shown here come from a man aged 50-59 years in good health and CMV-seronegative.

The CDR3 DNA follows: TGTGCCAGTAGTATAGGCGGGAGCCCCTCCTACGAGCAGTACTTC. It specifies CASSIGGSPSYEQYF. This chain joins TRBV19 and TRBJ2-7, with TRBD2 identical over 7 bases. CDR3 length: 15 residues. J gave up 0 bases and V 1 base, and 3 bases lay outside the gene matches. Germline V gives CDR1 LNHDA, CDR2 SQIVND (reference sequence).

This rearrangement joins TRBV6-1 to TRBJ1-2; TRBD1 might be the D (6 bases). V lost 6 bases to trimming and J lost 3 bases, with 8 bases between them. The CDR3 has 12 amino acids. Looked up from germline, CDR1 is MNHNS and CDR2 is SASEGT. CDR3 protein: CASSGTYYGYTF. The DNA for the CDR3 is TGTGCCAGCAGCGGGACATACTATGGCTACACCTTC.

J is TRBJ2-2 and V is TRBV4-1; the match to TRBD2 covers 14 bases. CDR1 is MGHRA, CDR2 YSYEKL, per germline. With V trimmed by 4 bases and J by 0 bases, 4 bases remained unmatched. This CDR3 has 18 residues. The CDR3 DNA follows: TGCGCCAGCAGCCCGACTAGCGGGAGGGGGGCGAACACCGGGGAGCTGTTTTTT. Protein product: CASSPTSGRGANTGELFF.

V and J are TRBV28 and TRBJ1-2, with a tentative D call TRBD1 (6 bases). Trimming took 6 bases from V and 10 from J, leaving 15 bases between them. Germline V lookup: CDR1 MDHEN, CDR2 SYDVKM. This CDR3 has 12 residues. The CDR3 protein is CASRHEGVPYTF. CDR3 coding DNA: TGTGCCAGCAGGCATGAGGGGGTTCCCTACACCTTC.

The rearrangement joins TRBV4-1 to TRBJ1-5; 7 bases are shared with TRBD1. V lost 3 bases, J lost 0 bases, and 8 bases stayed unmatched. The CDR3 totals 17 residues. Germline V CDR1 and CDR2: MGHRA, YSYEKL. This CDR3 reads CASSHLYRGNSNQPQHF. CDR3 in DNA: TGCGCCAGCAGCCACCTTTACAGGGGAAATAGCAATCAGCCCCAGCATTTT.

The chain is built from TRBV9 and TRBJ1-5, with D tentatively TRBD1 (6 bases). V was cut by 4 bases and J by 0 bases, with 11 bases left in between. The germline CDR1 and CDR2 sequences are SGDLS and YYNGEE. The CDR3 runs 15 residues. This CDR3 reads CASSSGGHSNQPQHF. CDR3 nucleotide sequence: TGTGCCAGCAGCTCGGGGGGCCATAGCAATCAGCCCCAGCATTTT.

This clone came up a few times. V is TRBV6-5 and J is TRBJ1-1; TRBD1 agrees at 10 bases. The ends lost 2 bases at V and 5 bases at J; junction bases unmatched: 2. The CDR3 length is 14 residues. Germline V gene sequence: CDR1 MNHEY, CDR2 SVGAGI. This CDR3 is CASSYTGQGTEAFF. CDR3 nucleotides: TGTGCCAGCAGTTACACGGGACAGGGGACTGAAGCTTTCTTT.

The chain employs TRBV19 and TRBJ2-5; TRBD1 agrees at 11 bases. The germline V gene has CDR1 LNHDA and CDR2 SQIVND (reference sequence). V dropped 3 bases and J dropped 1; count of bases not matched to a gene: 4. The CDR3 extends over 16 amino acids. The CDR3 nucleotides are TGTGCCAGTAGTATCTGGGGGACAGGGGGCCAAGAGACCCAGTACTTC. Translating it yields CASSIWGTGGQETQYF.

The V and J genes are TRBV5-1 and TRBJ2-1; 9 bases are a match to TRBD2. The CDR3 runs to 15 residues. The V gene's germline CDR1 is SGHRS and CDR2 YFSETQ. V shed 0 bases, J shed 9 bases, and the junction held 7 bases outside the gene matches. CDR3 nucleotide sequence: TGCGCCAGCAGCTTGGAGGCGGGAGGGCCCGGTGAGCAGTTCTTC. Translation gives CASSLEAGGPGEQFF.

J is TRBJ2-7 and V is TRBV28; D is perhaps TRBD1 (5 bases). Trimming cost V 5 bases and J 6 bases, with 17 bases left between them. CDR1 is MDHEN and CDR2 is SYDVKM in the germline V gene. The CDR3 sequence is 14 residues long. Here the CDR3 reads CASSIPGLRGEQYF. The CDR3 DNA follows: TGTGCCAGCAGTATTCCAGGGTTAAGAGGCGAGCAGTACTTC.

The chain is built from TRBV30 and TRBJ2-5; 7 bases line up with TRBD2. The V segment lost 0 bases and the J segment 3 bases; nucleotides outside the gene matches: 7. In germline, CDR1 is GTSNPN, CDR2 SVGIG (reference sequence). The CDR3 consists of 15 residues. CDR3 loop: CAWSVGAGLKETQYF. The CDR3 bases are TGTGCCTGGAGTGTAGGAGCGGGATTAAAAGAGACCCAGTACTTC.

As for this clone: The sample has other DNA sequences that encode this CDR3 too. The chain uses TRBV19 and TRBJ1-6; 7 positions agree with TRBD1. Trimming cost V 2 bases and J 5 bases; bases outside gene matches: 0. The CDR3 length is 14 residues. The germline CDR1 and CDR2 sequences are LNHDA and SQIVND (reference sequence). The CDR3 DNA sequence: TGTGCCAGTAGTATAACAGGGGATAATTCACCCCTCCACTTT. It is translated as CASSITGDNSPLHF. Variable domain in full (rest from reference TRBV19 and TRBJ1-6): DGGITQSPKYLFRKEGQNVTLSCEQNLNHDAMYWYRQDPGQGLRLIYYSQIVNDFQKGDIAEGYSVSREKKESFPLTVTSAQKNPTAFYLCASSITGDNSPLHFGNGTRLTVT.

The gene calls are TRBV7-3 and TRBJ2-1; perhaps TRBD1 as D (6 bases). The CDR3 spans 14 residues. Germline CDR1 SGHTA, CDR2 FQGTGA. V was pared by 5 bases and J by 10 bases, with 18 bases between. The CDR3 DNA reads TGTGCCAGCAGCCAACAACAGGGTTTGAAGGAGCAGTTCTTC. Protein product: CASSQQQGLKEQFF.

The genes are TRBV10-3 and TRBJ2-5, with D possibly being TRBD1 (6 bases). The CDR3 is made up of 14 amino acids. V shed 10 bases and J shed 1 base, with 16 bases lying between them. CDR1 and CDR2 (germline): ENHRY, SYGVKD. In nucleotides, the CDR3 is TGTGCCACCTCCCCCGGACAGAGCCAAGAGACCCAGTACTTC. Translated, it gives CATSPGQSQETQYF.

The CDR3 region has the DNA TGTGCCAGCAGCTTCAGCCTGGTTGGGGGCGAAAAACTGTTTTTT. It encodes CASSFSLVGGEKLFF. This rearrangement joins TRBV2 to TRBJ1-4; a possible D gene is TRBD1 (6 bases). The CDR3 is made up of 15 amino acids. Trimming removed 6 bases at V and 8 bases at J, with 19 bases between. CDR1 and CDR2 (germline): SNHLY, FYNNEI.

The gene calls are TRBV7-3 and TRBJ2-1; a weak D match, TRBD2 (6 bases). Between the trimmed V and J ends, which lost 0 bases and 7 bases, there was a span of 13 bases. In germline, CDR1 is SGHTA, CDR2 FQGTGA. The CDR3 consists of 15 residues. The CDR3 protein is CASSLTASESNEQFF. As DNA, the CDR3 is TGTGCCAGCAGCTTAACGGCTAGCGAGAGTAATGAGCAGTTCTTC.

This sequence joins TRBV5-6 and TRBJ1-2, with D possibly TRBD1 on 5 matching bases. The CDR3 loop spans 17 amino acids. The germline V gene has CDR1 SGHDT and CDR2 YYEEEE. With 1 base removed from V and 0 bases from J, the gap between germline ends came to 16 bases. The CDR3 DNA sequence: TGTGCCAGCAGCTTGTTGACAGACATCAAACCTAACTATGGCTACACCTTC. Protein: CASSLLTDIKPNYGYTF.

CDR3 region: CSVGTSVMFF. CDR3 DNA sequence: TGCAGCGTTGGGACTAGCGTAATGTTCTTC. J is TRBJ2-1 and V is TRBV29-1; 9 bases fit TRBD2. Trimming took 4 bases from V and 15 from J; bases not matched to a gene: 4. This CDR3 is 10 amino acids long. Germline assignment: CDR1 SQVTM and CDR2 ANQGSEA.

The CDR3 spells CASSPRRSLYEAFF. The DNA of the CDR3 is TGTGCCAGCAGCCCCCGTCGGAGTCTTTATGAAGCTTTCTTT. The V call is TRBV9, the J call TRBJ1-1; unclear D gene. This CDR3 contains 14 residues. Trimming cost V 4 bases and J 7 bases, with 17 bases left between them. Germline assignment: CDR1 SGDLS and CDR2 YYNGEE.

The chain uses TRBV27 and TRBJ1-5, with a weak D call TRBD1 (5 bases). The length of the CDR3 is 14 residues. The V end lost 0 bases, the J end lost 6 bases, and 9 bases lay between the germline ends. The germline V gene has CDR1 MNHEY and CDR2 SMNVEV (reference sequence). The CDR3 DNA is TGTGCCAGCAGTTTATCAGGGGCTGGTCAGCCCCAGCATTTT. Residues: CASSLSGAGQPQHF.

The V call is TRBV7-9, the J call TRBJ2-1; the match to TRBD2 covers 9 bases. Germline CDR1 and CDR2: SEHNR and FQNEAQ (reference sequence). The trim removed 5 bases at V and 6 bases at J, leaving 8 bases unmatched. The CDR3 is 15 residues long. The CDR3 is CASSNSGRSGNEQFF. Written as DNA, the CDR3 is TGTGCCAGCAGCAATAGCGGGAGATCTGGCAATGAGCAGTTCTTC.

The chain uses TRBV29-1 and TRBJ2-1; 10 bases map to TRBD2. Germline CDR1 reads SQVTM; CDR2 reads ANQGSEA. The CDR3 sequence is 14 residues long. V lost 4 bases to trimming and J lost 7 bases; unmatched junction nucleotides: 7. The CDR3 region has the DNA TGCAGCGTTGCGGAGCGGGAGGGCCGAAATGAGCAGTTCTTC. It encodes CSVAEREGRNEQFF.

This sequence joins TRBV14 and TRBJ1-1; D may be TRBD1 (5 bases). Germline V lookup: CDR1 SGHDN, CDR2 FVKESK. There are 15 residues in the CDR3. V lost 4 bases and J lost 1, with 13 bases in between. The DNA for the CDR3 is TGTGCCAGCAGCCGGGGGGGTGATCGGAACACTGAAGCTTTCTTT. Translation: CASSRGGDRNTEAFF.

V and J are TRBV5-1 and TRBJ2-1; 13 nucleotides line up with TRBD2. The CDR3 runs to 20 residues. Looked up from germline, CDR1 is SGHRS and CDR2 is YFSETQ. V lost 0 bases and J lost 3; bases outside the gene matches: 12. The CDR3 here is CASSLAGLAGSGSFYNEQFF. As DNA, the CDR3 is TGCGCCAGCAGCTTGGCGGGACTAGCGGGATCAGGGTCCTTCTACAATGAGCAGTTCTTC.

The DNA for the CDR3 is TGTGCCAGTAGTCCGGACAAGGTAGTTGACGCTTTCTTT. Its translation: CASSPDKVVDAFF. V gene TRBV19 combines with J gene TRBJ1-1; a possible D gene is TRBD1 (5 bases). This CDR3 region has 13 residues. The V gene lost 5 bases and the J gene lost 11 bases, with 18 bases spanning the gap. Germline V gene data show CDR1 as LNHDA and CDR2 as SQIVND (reference sequence).

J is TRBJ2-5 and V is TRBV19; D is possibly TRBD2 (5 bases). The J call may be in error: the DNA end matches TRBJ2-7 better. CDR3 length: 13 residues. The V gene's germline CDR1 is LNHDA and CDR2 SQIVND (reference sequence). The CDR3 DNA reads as TGTGCCAGTAGTATCCCTGGGAGCTACGAGCAGTACTTC. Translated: CASSIPGSYEQYF.

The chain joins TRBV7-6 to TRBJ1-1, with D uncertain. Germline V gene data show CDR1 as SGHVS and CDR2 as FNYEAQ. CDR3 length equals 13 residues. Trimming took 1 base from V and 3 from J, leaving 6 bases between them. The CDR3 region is CASSLGGDTEAFF. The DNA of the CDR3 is TGTGCCAGCAGCTTAGGCGGCGACACTGAAGCTTTCTTT.

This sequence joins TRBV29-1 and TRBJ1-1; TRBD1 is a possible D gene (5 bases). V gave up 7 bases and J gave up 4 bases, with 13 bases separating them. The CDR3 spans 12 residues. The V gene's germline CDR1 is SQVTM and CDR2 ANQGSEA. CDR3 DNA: TGCAGCGCCGCGGGCGGGGGCACTGAAGCTTTCTTT. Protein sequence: CSAAGGGTEAFF.

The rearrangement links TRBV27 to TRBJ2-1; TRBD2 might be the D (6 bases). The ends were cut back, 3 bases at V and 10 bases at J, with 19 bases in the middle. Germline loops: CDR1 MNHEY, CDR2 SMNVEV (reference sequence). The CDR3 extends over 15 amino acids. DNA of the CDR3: TGTGCCAGCAGTTTTCGGGACTCCTACCCCGTAGAGCAGTTCTTC. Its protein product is CASSFRDSYPVEQFF.